The 10 T cell receptor beta chains in this list originate from one sample, sequenced in a study of identical twins. TCRdb re-analysed the 5' RACE reads in MiXCR, keeping a single row per CDR3 protein. Seen here are about 890,000 distinct CDR3 sequences, 9% to 15% observed once, and the top ten hold around 1.5%. These data were likewise used in another study, on yellow fever vaccine responses in identical twins.

The specimen sequenced was PBMCs. The receptors were gathered from a woman aged 18-29 years in good health.

The chain is built from TRBV29-1 and TRBJ2-3, with D maybe TRBD1 (6 bases). Germline CDR1 and CDR2: SQVTM and ANQGSEA. The CDR3 runs to 23 residues. Trimming left V 7 bases short and J 0 bases short, with 41 bases between. CDR3 in amino acids: CSAWGSVEGYREPPGPSTDTQYF. The CDR3 coding sequence is TGCAGCGCCTGGGGGTCCGTTGAGGGGTACAGGGAACCACCGGGACCAAGCACAGATACGCAGTATTTT.

This clonotype showed up just a few times. This sequence joins TRBV29-1 and TRBJ2-1, with a possible D match to TRBD1 (5 bases). The CDR3 is made up of 13 amino acids. Germline V gives CDR1 SQVTM, CDR2 ANQGSEA. The V end lost 6 bases, the J end lost 6 bases, and 15 bases lay between the germline ends. CDR3: CSVQVVFGNEQFF. The CDR3 DNA sequence: TGCAGCGTACAGGTTGTATTCGGCAATGAGCAGTTCTTC.

This clonotype was observed at least ten times. V and J are TRBV12-3 or TRBV12-4 and TRBJ1-4; TRBD1 aligns across 8 bases. J was trimmed by 8 bases and V by 6 bases; bases with no gene match: 8. This CDR3 spans 14 amino acids. In DNA, the CDR3 is TGTGCCAGCAGGACAGGGGTGGATCGGGAAAAACTGTTTTTT. This gives the protein CASRTGVDREKLFF.

Many counts were recorded for this clonotype. The rearrangement joins TRBV5-5 to TRBJ2-1; 11 bases align to TRBD2. V lost 3 bases and J lost 9; bases outside the gene matches: 8. The CDR3 covers 15 residues. Germline lookup yields CDR1 SGHKS and CDR2 YYEKEE (reference sequence). The CDR3 spells CASSYTSGSFGEQFF. The CDR3 DNA sequence: TGTGCCAGCAGCTACACTAGCGGGAGTTTCGGTGAGCAGTTCTTC.

This clonotype was seen many times. The V gene is TRBV3-1, the J gene TRBJ2-1; 8 positions match TRBD1. The junction had 8 bases not matched to a gene; V was cut back by 4 bases and J by 0 bases. Germline CDR1 and CDR2: LGHDT and YNNKEL (reference sequence). The CDR3 has 17 residues. DNA for the CDR3: TGTGCCAGCAGCCCCGGGACAGGTGGGAGCTCCTACAATGAGCAGTTCTTC. It codes for CASSPGTGGSSYNEQFF.

The V call is TRBV6-1, the J call TRBJ2-1; D is possibly TRBD2 (5 bases). Trimming pared 6 bases from V and 8 bases from J, leaving 17 bases between. The CDR3 sequence is 14 residues long. Per germline, CDR1 MNHNS and CDR2 SASEGT. CDR3 amino acids: CASRPRLRVDEQFF. The CDR3 DNA reads TGTGCCAGCAGACCGCGCCTGAGGGTCGATGAGCAGTTCTTC.

This clonotype has a count of ten or more. The V call is TRBV7-8, the J call TRBJ2-1; TRBD1 agrees at 11 bases. The germline CDR1 and CDR2 sequences are SGHVS and FQNEAQ. The CDR3 runs 18 residues. The V gene end was trimmed by 0 bases and the J gene end by 4 bases; junction bases not matched to a gene: 8. The CDR3 protein is CASSLARLRDRGYNEQFF. The DNA of the CDR3 is TGTGCCAGCAGCTTAGCGAGATTAAGGGACAGGGGGTACAATGAGCAGTTCTTC.

This sequence joins TRBV7-6 and TRBJ1-3; 9 nucleotides align to TRBD1. CDR3 length: 15 residues. V gave up 4 bases and J gave up 2 bases; unmatched junction bases: 3. Looked up from germline, CDR1 is SGHVS and CDR2 is FNYEAQ. The CDR3: CASSSYRGPGNTIYF. CDR3 sequence (DNA): TGTGCCAGCAGCTCGTACAGGGGGCCTGGAAACACCATATATTTT.

The chain is built from TRBV5-4 and TRBJ2-7, with 9 bases fitting TRBD1. Germline CDR1 and CDR2: SGHNT and YYREEE (reference sequence). The V and J ends lost 5 bases and 5 bases, in that order; junction bases with no gene match: 8. The CDR3 totals 14 residues. The CDR3 coding sequence is TGTGCCAGCAGTTGGGACAGGGTTGGCGACGAGCAGTACTTC. This sequence encodes CASSWDRVGDEQYF.

This clonotype was counted between two and nine times. The CDR3 sequence: CASSYSDSRGYEQYF. The CDR3 nucleotides are TGTGCCAGCAGCTACTCGGACAGTCGAGGATACGAGCAGTACTTC. The rearrangement joins TRBV7-9 to TRBJ2-7, with D possibly TRBD1 on 6 matching bases. The CDR3 has 15 residues. The germline V gene encodes CDR1 SEHNR and CDR2 FQNEAQ (reference sequence). V gave up 4 bases and J gave up 4 bases, with 17 bases separating them. The full variable domain, with the rest looked up from reference TRBV7-9 and TRBJ2-7, is DTGVSQNPRHKITKRGQNVTFRCDPISEHNRLYWYRQTLGQGPEFLTYFQNEAQLEKSRLLSDRFSAERPKGSFSTLEIQRTEQGDSAMYLCASSYSDSRGYEQYFGPGTRLTVT.